Listed below are T cell receptor beta chains from one sample, sequenced in a study of CD8+ T cells in alopecia areata. Only in-frame clones appear in the TCRdb table, and some are missing; sequencing was by immunoSEQ multiplex PCR. The table lists some 170,000 clones, roughly 50% of them singletons. The source was CD8+ T cells sorted from blood, collected at week 24, from a patient treated with tofacitinib. All receptors come from a human donor with alopecia areata. The CDR3 runs from the conserved cysteine through the conserved F or W. A D gene is named only where the DNA matches it firmly. Size is stated for part of the rows, as once, few or many counts, or as a class when the clone is expanded.

V gene: TRBV6-5
clone size: NA
D gene: TRBD1
J gene: TRBJ2-5
CDR3 DNA: TGTGCCAGCAGAAGACAGGGCGGGGAGACCCAGTACTTC
CDR3 protein: CASRRQGGETQYF

V gene: TRBV9
clone size: NA
D gene: NA
J gene: TRBJ1-1
CDR3 DNA: TGTGCCAGCAGCGGAGCAGAGGTGAACACTGAAGCTTTCTTT
CDR3 protein: CASSGAEVNTEAFF

V gene: TRBV4-3
clone size: NA
D gene: NA
J gene: TRBJ2-1
CDR3 DNA: TGCGCCAGCAGCCAAGATTGGGCACACTCCTACAATGAGCAGTTCTTC
CDR3 protein: CASSQDWAHSYNEQFF

V gene: TRBV13
clone size: few
D gene: TRBD1
J gene: TRBJ2-7
CDR3 DNA: TGTGCCAGCAGCTTCGGGACAGGTAGCTACGAGCAGTACTTC
CDR3 protein: CASSFGTGSYEQYF

V gene: TRBV2
clone size: NA
D gene: NA
J gene: TRBJ1-1
CDR3 DNA: TGTGCCAGCAGCGCGGGGCCCCGGACTGAAGCTTTCTTT
CDR3 protein: CASSAGPRTEAFF

V gene: TRBV29-1
clone size: NA
D gene: TRBD1
J gene: TRBJ2-3
CDR3 DNA: TGCAGCGTAGCCGGGACAGCCCTCACAGATACGCAGTATTTT
CDR3 protein: CSVAGTALTDTQYF

V gene: TRBV6-5
clone size: once
D gene: TRBD2
J gene: TRBJ2-1
CDR3 DNA: TGTGCCAGCAGTTTAGCGGGGGACTCCTACAATGAGCAGTTCTTC
CDR3 protein: CASSLAGDSYNEQFF

V gene: TRBV6-1
clone size: few
D gene: TRBD1
J gene: TRBJ1-5
CDR3 DNA: TGTGCCAGCAGAACAGGGGATGTAGGTCAGCCCCAGCATTTT
CDR3 protein: CASRTGDVGQPQHF

V gene: TRBV10-3
clone size: few
D gene: TRBD1
J gene: TRBJ1-4
CDR3 DNA: TGTGCCGCCCGGACAGGGAATGAAAAACTGTTTTTT
CDR3 protein: CAARTGNEKLFF

V gene: TRBV9
clone size: NA
D gene: NA
J gene: TRBJ1-2
CDR3 DNA: TGTGCCAGCAGCGTAGGGCGGACAGAAGGAGCTAACTATGGCTACACCTTC
CDR3 protein: CASSVGRTEGANYGYTF

V gene: TRBV18
clone size: NA
D gene: NA
J gene: TRBJ2-3
CDR3 DNA: TGTGCCAGCTCACCTGACACAGATACGCAGTATTTT
CDR3 protein: CASSPDTDTQYF

V gene: TRBV7-2
clone size: NA
D gene: TRBD1
J gene: TRBJ1-1
CDR3 DNA: TGTGCCAGCAGTACAGACCAGGGGGCAGGATTCTTGAACACTGAAGCTTTCTTT
CDR3 protein: CASSTDQGAGFLNTEAFF

V gene: TRBV7-3
clone size: NA
D gene: NA
J gene: TRBJ2-1
CDR3 DNA: TGTGCCAGCAGCCCTCGGACTCGAGGGTACAATGAGCAGTTCTTC
CDR3 protein: CASSPRTRGYNEQFF

V gene: TRBV25-1
clone size: few
D gene: TRBD2
J gene: TRBJ2-1
CDR3 DNA: TGTGCCAGCAGTGACCTCGCGGGGGGGACTTGGAATGAGCAGTTCTTC
CDR3 protein: CASSDLAGGTWNEQFF

V gene: TRBV25-1
clone size: NA
D gene: NA
J gene: TRBJ1-2
CDR3 DNA: TGTGCCAGCAGTGAGGTAAAAGGGGTCGGCTACACCTTC
CDR3 protein: CASSEVKGVGYTF

V gene: TRBV29-1
clone size: NA
D gene: TRBD2
J gene: TRBJ2-7
CDR3 DNA: TGCAGCGTTGAAGGGGAAAGCGGGGGGCCGAGTGAGCAGTACTTC
CDR3 protein: CSVEGESGGPSEQYF

V gene: TRBV5-1
clone size: NA
D gene: NA
J gene: TRBJ2-7
CDR3 DNA: TGCGCCAGCAGCTTGTTGGGGGCGATGTCCTACGAGCAGTACTTC
CDR3 protein: CASSLLGAMSYEQYF

V gene: TRBV29-1
clone size: few
D gene: NA
J gene: TRBJ1-1
CDR3 DNA: TGCAGCGTTGGACCGAACACTGAAGCTTTCTTT
CDR3 protein: CSVGPNTEAFF

V gene: TRBV27
clone size: few
D gene: NA
J gene: TRBJ1-5
CDR3 DNA: TGTGCCAGCAGTTTATCAAGCAATCAGCCCCAGCATTTT
CDR3 protein: CASSLSSNQPQHF

V gene: TRBV5-6
clone size: NA
D gene: TRBD1
J gene: TRBJ1-1
CDR3 DNA: TGTGCCAGCAGCCTATGGACAGGGGGGAACACTGAAGCTTTCTTT
CDR3 protein: CASSLWTGGNTEAFF

V gene: TRBV15
clone size: NA
D gene: NA
J gene: TRBJ2-5
CDR3 DNA: TGTGCCACCAGCAGAACCCGGGGGGAGACCCAGTACTTC
CDR3 protein: CATSRTRGETQYF

V gene: TRBV13
clone size: NA
D gene: NA
J gene: TRBJ2-3
CDR3 DNA: TGTGCCAGCAGCCCTAGACAGCTAACAGATACGCAGTATTTT
CDR3 protein: CASSPRQLTDTQYF

V gene: TRBV19
clone size: NA
D gene: NA
J gene: TRBJ2-3
CDR3 DNA: TGTGCCAGTAGTATAGCGGGCACAGATACGCAGTATTTT
CDR3 protein: CASSIAGTDTQYF

V gene: TRBV7-9
clone size: NA
D gene: NA
J gene: TRBJ2-7
CDR3 DNA: TGTGCCAGCAGCTTAACGGGAGGGGGCACCATCTACGAGCAGTACTTC
CDR3 protein: CASSLTGGGTIYEQYF

V gene: TRBV9
clone size: NA
D gene: NA
J gene: TRBJ2-5
CDR3 DNA: TGTGCCAGCAGCCCCACTCCGTCAGAGACCCAGTACTTC
CDR3 protein: CASSPTPSETQYF

V gene: TRBV11-2
clone size: NA
D gene: TRBD1
J gene: TRBJ2-5
CDR3 DNA: TGTGCCAGCAGCTTAGATCGACAGGGACAGACCCAGTACTTC
CDR3 protein: CASSLDRQGQTQYF

V gene: TRBV19
clone size: NA
D gene: TRBD1
J gene: TRBJ2-1
CDR3 DNA: TGTGCCAGTGCACCCTCAGGGGGCGCGGTCAATGAGCAGTTCTTC
CDR3 protein: CASAPSGGAVNEQFF

V gene: TRBV15
clone size: NA
D gene: NA
J gene: TRBJ2-1
CDR3 DNA: TGTGCCACCAGCACTACTATCTACAATGAGCAGTTCTTC
CDR3 protein: CATSTTIYNEQFF

V gene: TRBV27
clone size: NA
D gene: NA
J gene: TRBJ1-4
CDR3 DNA: TGTGCCAGCAGTAGCTCAGTATCAACTAATGAAAAACTGTTTTTT
CDR3 protein: CASSSSVSTNEKLFF

V gene: TRBV30
clone size: NA
D gene: NA
J gene: TRBJ1-2
CDR3 DNA: TGTGCCTGGAGTGTTGATACCACGTACTCCTATGGCTACACCTTC
CDR3 protein: CAWSVDTTYSYGYTF

V gene: TRBV29-1
clone size: few
D gene: NA
J gene: TRBJ2-1
CDR3 DNA: TGCAGCGTTGAAGACCTGAATGAGCAGTTCTTC
CDR3 protein: CSVEDLNEQFF

V gene: TRBV4-3
clone size: NA
D gene: NA
J gene: TRBJ2-7
CDR3 DNA: TGCGCCAGCAGCCAAGATACAGGCCCGGGATACGAGCAGTACTTC
CDR3 protein: CASSQDTGPGYEQYF

V gene: TRBV2
clone size: NA
D gene: TRBD2
J gene: TRBJ2-7
CDR3 DNA: TGTGCCAGCAGTACTAGCGGGGGGACCTACGAGCAGTACTTC
CDR3 protein: CASSTSGGTYEQYF

V gene: TRBV25-1
clone size: NA
D gene: NA
J gene: TRBJ2-2
CDR3 DNA: TGTGCCAGCAGTGGGGGTCAGGGGGGGACCGGGGAGCTGTTTTTT
CDR3 protein: CASSGGQGGTGELFF

V gene: TRBV4-3
clone size: NA
D gene: NA
J gene: TRBJ2-1
CDR3 DNA: TGCGCCAGCAGCCAAGATCTGGCGGGTAATGAGCAGTTCTTC
CDR3 protein: CASSQDLAGNEQFF

V gene: TRBV7-8
clone size: NA
D gene: NA
J gene: TRBJ1-2
CDR3 DNA: TGTGCCAGCAGCACCCCCCAGGGCTACACCTTC
CDR3 protein: CASSTPQGYTF

V gene: TRBV2
clone size: once
D gene: NA
J gene: TRBJ2-7
CDR3 DNA: TGTGCCAGCAGTGAGGGATTGGGGCGTGGGACCTACGAGCAGTACTTC
CDR3 protein: CASSEGLGRGTYEQYF

V gene: TRBV7-8
clone size: few
D gene: NA
J gene: TRBJ2-2
CDR3 DNA: TGTGCCAGCAGCTGGCTTGGGGGCAGCAACACCGGGGAGCTGTTTTTT
CDR3 protein: CASSWLGGSNTGELFF

V gene: TRBV15
clone size: NA
D gene: TRBD1
J gene: TRBJ2-7
CDR3 DNA: TGTGCCACCAGCAGTCGGGACAGAACCTACGAGCAGTACTTC
CDR3 protein: CATSSRDRTYEQYF

V gene: TRBV7-2
clone size: NA
D gene: NA
J gene: TRBJ2-2
CDR3 DNA: TGTGCCAGTGTCCCCCGAGGGAAATGGAACACCGGGGAGCTGTTTTTT
CDR3 protein: CASVPRGKWNTGELFF